This is a list of T cell receptor beta chains from one sample in a study of technical replicates of blood from several donors. Sequenced by immunoSEQ multiplex PCR; TCRdb stores in-frame clones only, minus some. The sample gives fewer than 15,000 clones, around 95% of which show up once; under 8% is in the top ten. Sequencing was carried out using PBMCs. These receptor sequences come from a human donor in good health. CDR3s include the opening cysteine and the closing phenylalanine or tryptophan. D genes are given only for firm matches. Size is omitted from some rows. Given values are once, few, many or a class for expanded clones.

len	v_gene	abundance	j_gene	d_gene	CDR3nt	CDR3aa
14	TRBV6-4	few	TRBJ2-2	-	TGTGCCAGCCGCGAGGGGGGGGACACCGGGGAGCTGTTTTTT	CASREGGDTGELFF
15	TRBV2	-	TRBJ1-5	-	TGTGCCAGCAGTGCACCCTTTACTCGGAATCAGCCCCAGCATTTT	CASSAPFTRNQPQHF
15	TRBV6-5	-	TRBJ1-1	-	TGTGCCAGCAGTTACAGCGGGATCCACCTTTCTGAAGCTTTCTTT	CASSYSGIHLSEAFF
14	TRBV6-5	-	TRBJ1-1	-	TGTGCCAGCAGGCCCCTCGGGCAGGGGCGAGGGGCTTTCTTT	CASRPLGQGRGAFF
18	TRBV5-1	-	TRBJ2-3	-	TGCGCCAGCAGCTACTCCTCCGGGACCCTATTAGGGAGGGATACGCAGTATTTT	CASSYSSGTLLGRDTQYF
14	TRBV6-1	-	TRBJ1-3	TRBD1	TGTGCCAGCAGCGGACAGGGACATGGAAACACCATATATTTT	CASSGQGHGNTIYF
17	TRBV18	-	TRBJ1-1	TRBD1	TGTGCCAGCTCACCACCGCGACAGGGGCTCGGGTACACTGAAGCTTTCTTT	CASSPPRQGLGYTEAFF
12	TRBV6-1	-	TRBJ1-5	-	TGTGCCAGCAGGTTAGCAAATCAGCCCCAGCATTTT	CASRLANQPQHF
15	TRBV4-2	once	TRBJ2-7	-	TGTGCCAGCACCCTCGACCCTGTGACAGCCGACGAGCAGTACTTC	CASTLDPVTADEQYF
16	TRBV4-2	-	TRBJ1-2	-	TGTGCCAGCAGCCAAGCCCCACAGGGTCCGAACTATGGCTACACCTTC	CASSQAPQGPNYGYTF
14	TRBV5-1	-	TRBJ2-3	-	TGCGCCAGCAGCTTTAGCGTGGGGACAGATACGCAGTATTTT	CASSFSVGTDTQYF
15	TRBV18	-	TRBJ2-1	TRBD2	TGTGCCAGCTCATTAGCGGGGACAACCTACAATGAGCAGTTCTTC	CASSLAGTTYNEQFF
16	TRBV19	once	TRBJ1-5	TRBD1	TGTGCCAGTTCAAGACAGGGGGCCGGGAGCAATCAGCCCCAGCATTTT	CASSRQGAGSNQPQHF
14	TRBV11-2	once	TRBJ2-7	TRBD2	TGTGCCAGCAGCCGGACTAGCGGGAGGCGAGAGCAGTACTTC	CASSRTSGRREQYF
13	TRBV2	-	TRBJ1-4	TRBD1	TGTGCCAGCATGGGGGACAGTAGTGAAAAACTGTTTTTT	CASMGDSSEKLFF
16	TRBV30	-	TRBJ1-1	TRBD1	TGTGCCTGGAGTCCGGGACAGGGACGTATGAACACTGAAGCTTTCTTT	CAWSPGQGRMNTEAFF
18	TRBV10-2	-	TRBJ2-7	TRBD2	TGCGCCAGCAGCTCGGGACTAGCGGAAATACCCCGCCTCTACGAGCAGTACTTC	CASSSGLAEIPRLYEQYF
13	TRBV5-1	-	TRBJ1-5	-	TGCGCCAGCAGGCAGGGTGTGAATCAGCCCCAGCATTTT	CASRQGVNQPQHF
13	TRBV5-4	-	TRBJ2-5	TRBD2	TGTGCCAGCAGCTTGTTGGCGGGAGAGGCCCAGTACTTC	CASSLLAGEAQYF
16	TRBV28	-	TRBJ1-5	-	TGTGCCAGCATACACACCAGGAGCCCGGGACAACAGCCCCAGCATTTT	CASIHTRSPGQQPQHF
17	TRBV7-3	-	TRBJ2-1	-	TGTGCCAGCAGCCCATTTCCGGCGGAGATAGTATACAATGAGCAGTTCTTC	CASSPFPAEIVYNEQFF
15	TRBV27	-	TRBJ2-7	-	TGTGCCAGCAGCCAGCTAGCGTTGGGATCCTACGAGCAGTACTTC	CASSQLALGSYEQYF
14	TRBV9	once	TRBJ2-5	TRBD1	TGTGCCAGCAGTTCTGGACAGGCTGGGGAGACCCAGTACTTC	CASSSGQAGETQYF
22	TRBV4-1	-	TRBJ2-5	TRBD2	TGCGCCAGCAGCCAAGGGCTCCGGCTAGCGGGACACTTGGCCCCACTGCGAGAGACCCAGTACTTC	CASSQGLRLAGHLAPLRETQYF
17	TRBV10-3	-	TRBJ2-1	TRBD1	TGTGCCATCAGTGAGTCACAAGGACAGGGGAATTTCTATGGGCAGTTCTTC	CAISESQGQGNFYGQFF
13	TRBV30	-	TRBJ1-1	TRBD1	TGTGCCTGGCACGGACAGGGGAACACTGAAGCTTTCTTT	CAWHGQGNTEAFF
14	TRBV7-8	once	TRBJ2-7	TRBD1	TGTGCCAGCAGCTTAAAGGCAGGGGGCGTGAAGCAGTACTTC	CASSLKAGGVKQYF